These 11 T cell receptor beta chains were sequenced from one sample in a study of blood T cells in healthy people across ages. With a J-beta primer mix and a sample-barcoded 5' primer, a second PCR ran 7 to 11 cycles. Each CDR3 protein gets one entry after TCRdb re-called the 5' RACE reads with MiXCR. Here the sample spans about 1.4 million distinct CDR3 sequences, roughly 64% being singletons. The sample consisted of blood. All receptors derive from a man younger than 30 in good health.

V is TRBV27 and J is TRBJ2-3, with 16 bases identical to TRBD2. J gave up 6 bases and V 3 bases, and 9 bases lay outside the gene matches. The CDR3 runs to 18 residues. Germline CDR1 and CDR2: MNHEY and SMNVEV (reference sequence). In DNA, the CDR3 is TGTGCCAGCAGTTTTGGTCCCGGGACTAGCGGGAGGGCCGATACGCAGTATTTT. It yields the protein CASSFGPGTSGRADTQYF.

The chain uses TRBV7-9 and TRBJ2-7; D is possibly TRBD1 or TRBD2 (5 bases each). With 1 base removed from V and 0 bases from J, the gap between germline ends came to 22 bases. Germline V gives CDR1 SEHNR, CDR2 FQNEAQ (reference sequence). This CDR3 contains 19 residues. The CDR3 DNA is TGTGCCAGCAGCTTAGGGCAGTTAATTCGAGGGGATAGCTCCTACGAGCAGTACTTC. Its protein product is CASSLGQLIRGDSSYEQYF. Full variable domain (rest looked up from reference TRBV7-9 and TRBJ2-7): DTGVSQNPRHKITKRGQNVTFRCDPISEHNRLYWYRQTLGQGPEFLTYFQNEAQLEKSRLLSDRFSAERPKGSFSTLEIQRTEQGDSAMYLCASSLGQLIRGDSSYEQYFGPGTRLTVT.

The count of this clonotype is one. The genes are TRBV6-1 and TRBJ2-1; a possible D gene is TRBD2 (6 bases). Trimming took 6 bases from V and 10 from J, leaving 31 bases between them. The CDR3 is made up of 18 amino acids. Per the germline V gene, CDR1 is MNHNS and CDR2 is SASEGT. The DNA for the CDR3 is TGTGCCAGCAGCCCCGCGTTCTTTGAGGGACTTCGCAGGGAGGAGCAGTTCTTC. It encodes CASSPAFFEGLRREEQFF.

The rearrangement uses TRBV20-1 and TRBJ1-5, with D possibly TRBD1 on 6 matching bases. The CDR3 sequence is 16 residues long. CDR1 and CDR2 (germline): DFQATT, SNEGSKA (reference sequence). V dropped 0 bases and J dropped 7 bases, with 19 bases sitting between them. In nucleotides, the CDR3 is TGCAGTGCTAGAGAGGGACATCTAGGGCGCGGACAGCCCCAGCATTTT. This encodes CSAREGHLGRGQPQHF.

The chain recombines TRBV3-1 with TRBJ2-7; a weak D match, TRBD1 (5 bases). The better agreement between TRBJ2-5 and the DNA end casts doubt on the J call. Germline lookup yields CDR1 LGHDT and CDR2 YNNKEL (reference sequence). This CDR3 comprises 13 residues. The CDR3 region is CASTQGQGKTQYF. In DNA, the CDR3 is TGTGCCAGCACCCAGGGCCAGGGAAAGACCCAGTACTTC.

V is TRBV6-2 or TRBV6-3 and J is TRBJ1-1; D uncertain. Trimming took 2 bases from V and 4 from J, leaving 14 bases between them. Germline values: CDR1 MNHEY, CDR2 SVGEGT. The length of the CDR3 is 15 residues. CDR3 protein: CASSYRIGLGTEAFF. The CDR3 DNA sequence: TGTGCCAGCAGTTACCGGATCGGACTAGGCACTGAAGCTTTCTTT.

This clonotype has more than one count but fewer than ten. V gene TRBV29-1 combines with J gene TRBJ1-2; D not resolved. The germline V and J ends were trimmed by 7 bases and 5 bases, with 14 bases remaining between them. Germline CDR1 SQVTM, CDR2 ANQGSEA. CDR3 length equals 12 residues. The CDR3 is CSAGLPEYGYTF. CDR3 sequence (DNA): TGCAGCGCCGGACTCCCCGAATATGGCTACACCTTC.

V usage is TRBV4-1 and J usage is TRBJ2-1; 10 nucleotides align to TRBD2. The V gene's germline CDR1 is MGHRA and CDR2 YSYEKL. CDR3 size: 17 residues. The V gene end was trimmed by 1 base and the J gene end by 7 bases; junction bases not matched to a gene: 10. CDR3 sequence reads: CASSQGYPSGSLNEQFF. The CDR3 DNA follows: TGCGCCAGCAGCCAAGGTTATCCTAGCGGGAGTCTAAATGAGCAGTTCTTC.

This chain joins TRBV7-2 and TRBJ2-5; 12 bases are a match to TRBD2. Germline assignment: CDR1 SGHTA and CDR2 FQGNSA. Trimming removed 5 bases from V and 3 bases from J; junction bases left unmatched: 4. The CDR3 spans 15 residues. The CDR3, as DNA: TGTGCCAGCAGCACGGGACTAGCGGGTAAAGAGACCCAGTACTTC. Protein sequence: CASSTGLAGKETQYF. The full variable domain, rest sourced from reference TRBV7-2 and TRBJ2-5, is GAGVSQSPSNKVTEKGKDVELRCDPISGHTALYWYRQSLGQGLEFLIYFQGNSAPDKSGLPSDRFSAERTGGSVSTLTIQRTQQEDSAVYLCASSTGLAGKETQYFGPGTRLLVL.

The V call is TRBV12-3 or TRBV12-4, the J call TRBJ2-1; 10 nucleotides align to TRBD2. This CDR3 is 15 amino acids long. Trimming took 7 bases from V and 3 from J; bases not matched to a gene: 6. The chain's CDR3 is CASTSWTSGYNEQFF. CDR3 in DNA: TGTGCCAGCACCAGTTGGACTAGCGGCTACAATGAGCAGTTCTTC.

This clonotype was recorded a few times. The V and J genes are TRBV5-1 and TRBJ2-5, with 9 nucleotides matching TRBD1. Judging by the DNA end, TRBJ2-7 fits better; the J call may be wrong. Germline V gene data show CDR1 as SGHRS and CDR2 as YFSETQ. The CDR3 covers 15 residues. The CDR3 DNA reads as TGCGCCAGCAGCTTGACAGGGGGCAACTCCTACGAGCAGTACTTC. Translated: CASSLTGGNSYEQYF.